This T cell receptor beta chain was sequenced during a study of metastatic and nonmetastatic thyroid tumors. As for the study in general: From malignant and benign thyroid patients, repertoires in blood and in tumor or nodule tissue were compared. Study results and limitations: Within blood and tumor, benign nodules reportedly had significantly lower TCR beta diversity than malignant thyroid tumors did.

Per the study methods: A papillary thyroid cancer distant-metastasis classifier was built from CDR3 differences across clinicopathological groups. TCRdb re-clonotyped the PCR reads via MiXCR. TCRdb, not the authors, supplied the V and J calls. The sample includes some 26,000 clones, 3.7% of them seen just once. This clone has just a few counts. Its antigen is unidentified. Other DNA sequences in the sample encode the same CDR3. Not a single patient had been given any form of treatment at any point before undergoing thyroid surgery. The specimen sequenced was blood. This receptor was taken from a male donor with papillary thyroid cancer or a benign thyroid nodule (not recorded which). Some clones in this sample may be carry-over from other donors' samples.

The CDR3 region is CASSIPGQGARQPQHF. For the CDR3, the DNA is TGTGCCAGTAGCATACCGGGACAGGGGGCGCGTCAGCCCCAGCATTTT. The chain has TRBV19 and TRBJ1-5; TRBD1 agrees at 12 bases. V gave up 6 bases and J gave up 6 bases; unmatched junction bases: 9. The CDR3 consists of 16 residues. CDR1 is LNHDA and CDR2 is SQIVND in the germline V gene (reference sequence).